Described below is a single T cell receptor (beta chain) sequence and its context. Its antigen is unknown. V was pared by 0 bases and J by 9 bases, with 9 bases between. CDR3 size: 13 residues. Germline loops: CDR1 SGDLS, CDR2 YYNGEE. This entry is derived from a study of Tregs in tolerant kidney transplant recipients. Study results and caveats: In tolerant patients, donor-specific Tregs outgrew total Tregs, suggesting antigen-driven expansion.

Sequencing was performed with immunoSEQ multiplex PCR; in TCRdb, only in-frame clones are kept and a portion is missing. The profile shows some 66,000 clones, 80% to 95% of them singletons. The V and J genes are TRBV9 and TRBJ2-2, with a weak D call TRBD2 (5 bases). The sequence derives from a human donor who received a combined kidney and bone marrow transplant. The sequences come from CD8+ T cells from blood, collected before the transplant. The CDR3 DNA follows: TGTGCCAGCAGCGTAGTGGCTAGCCGGGAGCTGTTTTTT. Protein product: CASSVVASRELFF.